This T cell receptor beta chain was sequenced during a study of tumour-infiltrating T cells in Burkitt lymphoma. Germline V gene lookup returns CDR1 SGHDT and CDR2 YYEEEE. The CDR3 runs to 13 residues. Trimming at V came to 3 bases and at J to 1 base, leaving 0 bases not matched to a gene. This clone came up once. Assay: immunoSEQ multiplex PCR; the TCRdb copy retains only in-frame clones and omits some. Of roughly 13,000 clones listed, more than 60% were seen once; the top ten hold 7.2%. This TCR derives from a human donor with diffuse large B-cell lymphoma. The sequencing input was tumor tissue. The rearrangement uses TRBV5-6 and TRBJ2-7; 8 nucleotides match TRBD2. The CDR3 DNA follows: TGTGCCAGCAGCTCGGGGGGGTCCTACGAGCAGTACGTC. Its translation is CASSSGGSYEQYV.